The 29 T cell receptor beta chains presented below share a single source sample, sequenced in a study of blood T cell repertoires in COVID-19. The method was immunoSEQ multiplex PCR; TCRdb's version includes in-frame clones alone and lacks a portion of them. Here the sample spans 350,000 or so clones, roughly 86% being singletons. The source material was PBMCs or T cells enriched from blood (not recorded which). The receptors here all came from a woman in her twenties or thirties who had been exposed to COVID-19.

The chain has TRBV29-1 and TRBJ1-2; unclear D gene. Germline V gene lookup returns CDR1 SQVTM and CDR2 ANQGSEA. The CDR3 contains 11 residues. The V and J ends lost 5 bases and 3 bases respectively, with 7 bases between them. CDR3 sequence: CSVRSDYGYTF. In DNA, the CDR3 is TGCAGCGTTAGATCAGACTATGGCTACACCTTC.

The chain carries TRBV5-1 and TRBJ2-1, with a possible D match to TRBD1 (6 bases). CDR1 and CDR2 from the germline V gene are SGHRS and YFSETQ. V was cut by 2 bases and J by 7 bases, with 16 bases left in between. The CDR3 consists of 15 residues. The DNA for the CDR3 is TGCGCCAGCAGCTTTGGGACATACCCTGGGAATGAGCAGTTCTTC. It encodes CASSFGTYPGNEQFF.

The chain joins TRBV7-9 to TRBJ2-2, with D perhaps TRBD2 (5 bases). V shed 1 base and J shed 2 bases, with 20 bases lying between them. The CDR3 is made up of 19 amino acids. In germline, CDR1 is SEHNR, CDR2 FQNEAQ (reference sequence). The CDR3 coding sequence is TGTGCCAGCAGCTTAGAAGTGGGAGTGGTAGCGCTCAACACCGGGGAGCTGTTTTTT. It specifies CASSLEVGVVALNTGELFF.

The V call is TRBV29-1, the J call TRBJ1-2; D may be TRBD1 (6 bases). Germline CDR1 and CDR2: SQVTM and ANQGSEA. Trimming stripped 5 bases from V and 8 bases from J, with 21 bases between. The CDR3 runs 14 residues. CDR3 DNA sequence: TGCAGCGTTTTCGTCGGCGGGGGCCTCGGGGGCTACACCTTC. Residues: CSVFVGGGLGGYTF.

This clone was seen more than once but under ten times. The chain has TRBV19 and TRBJ1-5; D is possibly TRBD1 (5 bases). Germline CDR1 is LNHDA and CDR2 is SQIVND (reference sequence). Deletions cut 3 bases from V and 1 base from J, with 13 bases between. This CDR3 contains 16 residues. CDR3 DNA sequence: TGTGCCAGTAGTATCACCGGACAAGCAAGCAATCAGCCCCAGCATTTT. Protein: CASSITGQASNQPQHF.

This clone was seen once. This chain connects TRBV11-2 to TRBJ2-5, with no clear D. The CDR3 covers 14 residues. The ends were cut back, 5 bases at V and 3 bases at J, with 13 bases in the middle. Germline V gene sequence: CDR1 SGHAT, CDR2 FQNNGV. The CDR3, as DNA: TGTGCCAGCAGCGTTAGACTGAGCGAAGAGACCCAGTACTTC. Amino acids: CASSVRLSEETQYF.

The V gene is TRBV19, the J gene TRBJ2-1; 11 bases align to TRBD2. The CDR3 covers 15 residues. Looked up from germline, CDR1 is LNHDA and CDR2 is SQIVND (reference sequence). V trimming: 7 bases; J trimming: 6 bases; junction bases outside the gene matches: 8. CDR3 loop: CASNTGLAAGNEQFF. Written as DNA, the CDR3 is TGTGCCAGTAACACGGGACTAGCGGCCGGCAATGAGCAGTTCTTC.

This rearrangement joins TRBV7-8 to TRBJ2-7; 9 bases are shared with TRBD2. The ends lost 5 bases at V and 6 bases at J; junction bases unmatched: 11. CDR1 is SGHVS and CDR2 is FQNEAQ in the germline V gene. CDR3 length equals 15 residues. For the CDR3, the DNA is TGTGCCAGCAGCCGAGCGGGAGCGGGGGGAGGCGAGCAGTACTTC. This sequence encodes CASSRAGAGGGEQYF.

This chain links TRBV27 with TRBJ1-6, with D possibly TRBD1 on 6 matching bases. The CDR3 length is 16 residues. V dropped 4 bases and J dropped 0 bases, with 10 bases sitting between them. Germline-derived CDR1 and CDR2 are MNHEY and SMNVEV (reference sequence). CDR3: CASSWQGSSYNSPLHF. In nucleotides, the CDR3 is TGTGCCAGCAGTTGGCAGGGGAGCTCCTATAATTCACCCCTCCACTTT.

The chain has TRBV5-8 and TRBJ1-2; 8 bases agree with TRBD1. Germline V gene data show CDR1 as SGHTS and CDR2 as YDEGEE. CDR3 size: 16 residues. V shed 5 bases and J 4 bases; nucleotides not matched to a gene: 13. CDR3 DNA sequence: TGTGCCAGCAGTCGACACACAGGGGGTTGGTCCTATGGCTACACCTTC. Its protein product is CASSRHTGGWSYGYTF.

This sequence joins TRBV10-3 and TRBJ1-2, with D tentatively TRBD1 (5 bases). Germline CDR1 is ENHRY and CDR2 is SYGVKD. There are 14 residues in the CDR3. Trimming cost V 11 bases and J 7 bases, with 23 bases left between them. As DNA, the CDR3 is TGTGCCTACACAATTAGCGGTCAGGGAAGTGGCTACACCTTC. Translated, it gives CAYTISGQGSGYTF.

Only a few counts were recorded for this clone. Other DNA sequences in the same sample also yield this CDR3. The chain recombines TRBV12-3 or TRBV12-4 with TRBJ2-7, with D hard to call. CDR3 size: 11 residues. Trimming pared 4 bases from V and 2 bases from J, leaving 3 bases between. The CDR3 spells CASSSAYEQYF. The CDR3 DNA reads TGTGCCAGCAGTTCCGCCTACGAGCAGTACTTC.

V usage is TRBV7-8 and J usage is TRBJ1-6; D gene ambiguous. The V end was cut by 2 bases, the J end by 10 bases, with 12 bases between. There are 14 residues in the CDR3. Germline values: CDR1 SGHVS, CDR2 FQNEAQ. CDR3 DNA: TGTGCCAGCAGCTTAAAGCCCGCCCCCTCACCCCTCCACTTT. Translation: CASSLKPAPSPLHF.

The genes are TRBV7-8 and TRBJ1-2, with TRBD1 as a possible D gene (6 bases). The CDR3 loop spans 14 amino acids. Trimming removed 2 bases at V and 3 bases at J, with 10 bases between. Germline CDR1 reads SGHVS; CDR2 reads FQNEAQ. The CDR3 loop reads CASSLREGDYGYTF. Written as DNA, the CDR3 is TGTGCCAGCAGCTTAAGGGAGGGGGACTATGGCTACACCTTC.

The chain employs TRBV23-1 and TRBJ1-1; possibly TRBD1 for D (6 bases). TRBV23-1 is an ORF; its function is uncertain. Trimming shortened V by 2 bases and J by 1 base, and 26 bases separated the two germline ends. This CDR3 has 20 amino acids. The DNA of the CDR3 is TGCGCCAGCAGTCAACACACCCTCTGGCAGGGGTTGGAGTCGAACACTGAAGCTTTCTTT. It yields the protein CASSQHTLWQGLESNTEAFF.

The gene calls are TRBV10-3 and TRBJ1-5; no firm D call. The CDR3 contains 13 residues. Germline CDR1 and CDR2: ENHRY and SYGVKD. Trimming cost V 5 bases and J 6 bases, with 11 bases left between them. CDR3 region: CAISREGGQPQHF. The CDR3 coding sequence is TGTGCCATCAGTCGAGAAGGAGGTCAGCCCCAGCATTTT.

The chain joins TRBV7-3 to TRBJ2-7; TRBD1 matches at 10 bases. V lost 4 bases and J lost 4; bases outside the gene matches: 1. CDR1 and CDR2 (germline): SGHTA, FQGTGA. The CDR3 spans 13 residues. CDR3 DNA sequence: TGTGCCAGCAGCTGGACAGGGGGATACGAGCAGTACTTC. This sequence encodes CASSWTGGYEQYF. Full variable domain (remainder filled in from reference TRBV7-3 and TRBJ2-7): GAGVSQTPSNKVTEKGKYVELRCDPISGHTALYWYRQSLGQGPEFLIYFQGTGAADDSGLPNDRFFAVRPEGSVSTLKIQRTERGDSAVYLCASSWTGGYEQYFGPGTRLTVT.

This chain connects TRBV19 to TRBJ1-5; 10 bases map to TRBD1. Germline CDR1 reads LNHDA; CDR2 reads SQIVND (reference sequence). The CDR3 runs to 15 residues. J was trimmed by 2 bases and V by 5 bases; bases with no gene match: 3. CDR3 in DNA: TGTGCCAGTAGTGGGACAGGGGATCGCAATCAGCCCCAGCATTTT. It yields the protein CASSGTGDRNQPQHF.

This clone was observed a single time. The rearrangement joins TRBV7-9 to TRBJ2-7; 7 bases match TRBD1. J lost 3 bases, V lost 6 bases, and 2 bases had no gene match. The V gene's germline CDR1 is SEHNR and CDR2 FQNEAQ (reference sequence). The CDR3 has 12 amino acids. CDR3 in DNA: TGTGCCAGCAGTTGGGACAGCTACGAGCAGTACTTC. This translates into CASSWDSYEQYF.

This clone was counted a single time. V is TRBV10-3 and J is TRBJ1-6; 7 bases line up with TRBD1. CDR1 ENHRY and CDR2 SYGVKD come from the germline V gene. The J segment lost 10 bases and the V segment lost 3 bases, leaving 6 bases of the junction unmatched. This CDR3 contains 14 residues. CDR3 nucleotide sequence: TGTGCCATCAGTGACGACGGGACAGCCTCACCCCTCCACTTT. Translating it yields CAISDDGTASPLHF.

The rearrangement joins TRBV3-1 (or the pseudogene TRBV3-2) to TRBJ2-1, with D possibly matching TRBD2 (5 bases). The germline V gene encodes CDR1 LGHDT and CDR2 YNNKEL (reference sequence). The ends were cut back, 0 bases at V and 4 bases at J, with 16 bases in the middle. The CDR3 consists of 17 residues. Written as DNA, the CDR3 is TGTGCCAGCAGCCAAGATAAAGGGCGGACGGGGTACAATGAGCAGTTCTTC. Its translation: CASSQDKGRTGYNEQFF.

The chain uses TRBV2 and TRBJ2-7; the match to TRBD2 covers 9 bases. This CDR3 has 15 residues. Per germline, CDR1 SNHLY and CDR2 FYNNEI. V dropped 6 bases and J dropped 0; count of bases not matched to a gene: 6. CDR3 sequence (DNA): TGTGCCAGCAGGGATAGCGGGGGCCCCTCCTACGAGCAGTACTTC. It translates to CASRDSGGPSYEQYF.

The rearrangement uses TRBV6-1 and TRBJ1-5, with a possible D match to TRBD1 (5 bases). The ends were cut back, 2 bases at V and 6 bases at J, with 14 bases in the middle. The CDR3 runs to 15 residues. Per the germline V gene, CDR1 is MNHNS and CDR2 is SASEGT. The CDR3 region is CASSELGQGGQPQHF. The CDR3 DNA is TGTGCCAGCAGTGAACTGGGTCAGGGTGGTCAGCCCCAGCATTTT.

The rearrangement links TRBV15 to TRBJ1-4; D remains unclear. The V and J ends lost 0 bases and 8 bases respectively, with 7 bases between them. This CDR3 has 13 residues. The germline V gene has CDR1 LNHNV and CDR2 YYDKDF (reference sequence). The CDR3 DNA reads TGTGCCACCAGCAGAGATAGTTTAGAAAAACTGTTTTTT. This encodes CATSRDSLEKLFF.

CDR3 protein: CASSTKDTHGGYTF. The CDR3 bases are TGTGCCAGCAGCACGAAGGACACGCATGGGGGCTACACCTTC. This rearrangement joins TRBV5-6 to TRBJ1-2; perhaps TRBD1 as D (5 bases). V was shortened by 4 bases and J by 8 bases, with 18 bases between the two germline ends. CDR1 SGHDT and CDR2 YYEEEE come from the germline V gene. The CDR3 runs 14 residues.

Only one count was recorded for this clone. The gene calls are TRBV9 and TRBJ2-2; D unresolved. The CDR3 runs to 11 residues. From germline, CDR1 is SGDLS and CDR2 YYNGEE. Trimming cost V 9 bases and J 3 bases, with 6 bases left between them. CDR3 region: CAIPDTGELFF. CDR3 coding DNA: TGTGCCATACCAGACACCGGGGAGCTGTTTTTT.

This chain joins TRBV7-9 and TRBJ1-2; possible D gene TRBD1, 5 bases. V shed 5 bases and J shed 9 bases, with 13 bases lying between them. This CDR3 is built from 12 residues. CDR1 is SEHNR and CDR2 is FQNEAQ in the germline V gene (reference sequence). CDR3 residues: CASSNGGWSYTF. As DNA, the CDR3 is TGTGCCAGCAGCAACGGGGGGTGGAGCTACACCTTC.

The rearrangement uses TRBV5-6 and TRBJ1-2, with 7 bases matching TRBD1. The CDR3 runs 14 residues. V dropped 3 bases and J dropped 5; count of bases not matched to a gene: 7. Germline lookup yields CDR1 SGHDT and CDR2 YYEEEE. CDR3 in amino acids: CASSYRGAGYGYTF. CDR3 DNA: TGTGCCAGCAGCTACAGGGGCGCGGGTTATGGCTACACCTTC.

J is TRBJ1-2 and V is TRBV12-3 or TRBV12-4; TRBD1 agrees at 9 bases. J gave up 5 bases and V 4 bases, and 2 bases lay outside the gene matches. This CDR3 region has 13 residues. In DNA, the CDR3 is TGTGCCAGCAGTTACGGGACAGGGTATGGCTACACCTTC. Its translation is CASSYGTGYGYTF.